These 25 T cell receptor beta chains share one sample of origin, sequenced in a study of CD8 T cells in ankylosing spondylitis (dated by TCRdb to 2015 to 2018). The library was made by 5' RACE. The sequencing machine was an Illumina HiSeq 2500. TCRdb trimmed the raw reads at Q25, called clones with MiXCR and kept productive beta chains. Identical CDR3 proteins give one entry, which carries the most common genes and DNA. This sample lists around 100,000 distinct CDR3 sequences; about 24% were detected once. Roughly 12% of the sample is taken by the ten largest. The sequenced sample was synovial fluid, either unsorted or a sorted T cell fraction (not recorded which). These receptors originate from a male donor with ankylosing spondylitis.

This clonotype has more than one count but fewer than ten. The V and J genes are TRBV29-1 and TRBJ2-3; TRBD2 matches 11 bases. CDR3 length: 16 amino acids. After removal of 4 bases from V and 7 bases from J, the junction contained 13 bases not matched to a gene. Germline CDR1 reads SQVTM; CDR2 reads ANQGSEA. CDR3 sequence reads: CSVGLAGGIGGNTQYF. CDR3 sequence (DNA): TGCAGCGTTGGGCTAGCGGGAGGTATAGGAGGGAATACGCAGTATTTT.

In this sample, this clonotype turned up a few times. This chain uses TRBV27 with TRBJ1-1, with D uncertain. This CDR3 has 13 residues. Per the germline V gene, CDR1 is MNHEY and CDR2 is SMNVEV (reference sequence). V dropped 5 bases and J dropped 1 base, with 8 bases sitting between them. CDR3 sequence reads: CASSPWRNTEAFF. CDR3 DNA sequence: TGTGCCAGCAGTCCATGGAGGAACACTGAAGCTTTCTTT.

This clonotype was seen once. V gene TRBV7-9 combines with J gene TRBJ2-7; D is possibly TRBD2 (7 bases). The V end was cut by 1 base, the J end by 3 bases, with 19 bases between. Germline V gene lookup returns CDR1 SEHNR and CDR2 FQNEAQ (reference sequence). CDR3 length: 17 residues. CDR3 bases: TGTGCCAGCAGCTTAGTGTCGGGGGGCGAAGTCGGCTACGAGCAGTACTTC. Translated, it gives CASSLVSGGEVGYEQYF.

This clonotype has a count of ten or more. This chain connects TRBV20-1 to TRBJ1-5; no definite D call. With 4 bases removed from V and 0 bases from J, the gap between germline ends came to 4 bases. This CDR3 comprises 12 residues. Germline V CDR1 and CDR2: DFQATT, SNEGSKA (reference sequence). The DNA for the CDR3 is TGCAGTGCTACCCTTAGCAATCAGCCCCAGCATTTT. Translating it yields CSATLSNQPQHF.

This clonotype was picked up a small number of times. The J gene is TRBJ1-1, the V gene TRBV5-1, with TRBD1 matching over 7 bases. This CDR3 comprises 15 residues. V trimming: 0 bases; J trimming: 4 bases; junction bases outside the gene matches: 6. Looked up from germline, CDR1 is SGHRS and CDR2 is YFSETQ. The CDR3 DNA follows: TGCGCCAGCAGCTTGGGAACAGGGGCCTTCACTGAAGCTTTCTTT. Protein: CASSLGTGAFTEAFF.

This clonotype was found many times. The chain links TRBV6-1 to TRBJ2-1, with 12 bases that match TRBD1. CDR1 is MNHNS and CDR2 is SASEGT in the germline V gene. This CDR3 has 13 residues. V lost 5 bases and J lost 8; bases outside the gene matches: 1. The CDR3 reads CASSRDRGHEQFF. Written as DNA, the CDR3 is TGTGCCAGCAGTCGGGACAGGGGGCATGAGCAGTTCTTC.

Ten or more counts support this clonotype. The J gene is TRBJ1-2, the V gene TRBV10-3; 9 bases agree with TRBD1. The CDR3 is 16 amino acids. Trimming at V came to 5 bases and at J to 2 bases, leaving 9 bases not matched to a gene. Germline CDR1 is ENHRY and CDR2 is SYGVKD. The CDR3 coding sequence is TGTGCCATCAGTTCCGCCGGGACAGGGAGCAACTATGGCTACACCTTC. Amino acids: CAISSAGTGSNYGYTF.

This clonotype was picked up many times. CDR3 protein: CASSLGRTGYNEQFF. Written as DNA, the CDR3 is TGCGCCAGCAGCTTGGGACGGACAGGCTACAATGAGCAGTTCTTC. The V and J genes are TRBV5-1 and TRBJ2-1; 7 bases agree with TRBD1. This CDR3 contains 15 residues. Germline loops: CDR1 SGHRS, CDR2 YFSETQ. After removal of 0 bases from V and 3 bases from J, the junction contained 3 bases not matched to a gene.

The J gene is TRBJ2-5, the V gene TRBV29-1, with D uncertain. CDR1 SQVTM and CDR2 ANQGSEA come from the germline V gene. Trimming removed 4 bases from V and 5 bases from J, with 20 bases in between. This CDR3 has 15 residues. The CDR3 region has the DNA TGCAGCGTTGTCCCCGAACGGCCTCCTAGGGAGACCCAGTACTTC. Translation: CSVVPERPPRETQYF.

The table lists this clonotype with a few counts. This chain links TRBV20-1 with TRBJ2-5; D is ambiguous. Germline CDR1 is DFQATT and CDR2 is SNEGSKA (reference sequence). This CDR3 is 15 amino acids long. Trimming took off 6 bases at V and 2 bases at J, with 19 bases between the two ends. CDR3: CSATIPFTEQETQYF. CDR3 nucleotide sequence: TGCAGTGCCACTATCCCTTTTACAGAACAAGAGACCCAGTACTTC.

This clonotype was picked up many times. The chain carries TRBV7-6 and TRBJ2-1; either TRBD1 or TRBD2 may supply D (6 bases each). With 1 base removed from V and 5 bases from J, the gap between germline ends came to 21 bases. The CDR3 extends over 18 amino acids. CDR1 SGHVS and CDR2 FNYEAQ come from the germline V gene. The CDR3 spells CASSLGFGGYPPNNEQFF. The CDR3 bases are TGTGCCAGCAGCTTAGGGTTCGGGGGCTACCCACCCAACAATGAGCAGTTCTTC. Together with reference TRBV7-6 and TRBJ2-1, the CDR3 gives the full variable domain: GAGVSQSPRYKVTKRGQDVALRCDPISGHVSLYWYRQALGQGPEFLTYFNYEAQQDKSGLPNDRFSAERPEGSISTLTIQRTEQRDSAMYRCASSLGFGGYPPNNEQFFGPGTRLTVL.

The sample holds many counts of this clonotype. The chain is built from TRBV6-1 and TRBJ2-6; D possibly corresponds to TRBD1 (6 bases). The CDR3 runs to 15 residues. V lost 7 bases to trimming and J lost 4 bases, with 14 bases between them. Germline CDR1 is MNHNS and CDR2 is SASEGT. The CDR3 DNA is TGTGCCAGCATCGAAACTGGGACAGGGGCCAACGTCCTGACTTTC. Translation gives CASIETGTGANVLTF.

The chain joins TRBV5-6 to TRBJ1-1; D unclear. Germline CDR1 SGHDT, CDR2 YYEEEE. Trimming stripped 4 bases from V and 6 bases from J, with 13 bases between. This CDR3 is 13 amino acids long. CDR3 nucleotides: TGTGCCAGCAGCCGGCCGGGTCGGTCTGAAGCTTTCTTT. It encodes CASSRPGRSEAFF.

This clonotype was seen ten or more times. The V and J genes are TRBV11-2 and TRBJ2-1; TRBD2 agrees at 14 bases. V lost 5 bases and J lost 3; bases outside the gene matches: 12. CDR1 and CDR2 from the germline V gene are SGHAT and FQNNGV. The length of the CDR3 is 19 residues. Written as DNA, the CDR3 is TGTGCCAGCAGCGCATTGGGACTAGCGGGAGCACTCCTCTACAATGAGCAGTTCTTC. Its protein product is CASSALGLAGALLYNEQFF.

The rearrangement joins TRBV27 to TRBJ2-7; 10 bases are shared with TRBD1. The J segment lost 0 bases and the V segment lost 5 bases, leaving 10 bases of the junction unmatched. This CDR3 is 17 amino acids long. CDR1 and CDR2 (germline): MNHEY, SMNVEV (reference sequence). This chain's CDR3 is CASSRSYGTGVSYEQYV. CDR3 DNA sequence: TGTGCCAGCAGTAGATCCTACGGGACAGGGGTCTCCTACGAGCAGTACGTC.

This clonotype has a handful of counts. The gene calls are TRBV2 and TRBJ1-1; 7 bases map to TRBD1. The CDR3 has 14 amino acids. Trimming at V came to 6 bases and at J to 6 bases, leaving 10 bases not matched to a gene. Germline V lookup: CDR1 SNHLY, CDR2 FYNNEI. In DNA, the CDR3 is TGTGCCAGCAGCCGACAGGGCGGGGTCGCTGAAGCTTTCTTT. It translates to CASSRQGGVAEAFF. The full variable domain, its missing parts supplied by reference TRBV2 and TRBJ1-1, is EPEVTQTPSHQVTQMGQEVILRCVPISNHLYFYWYRQILGQKVEFLVSFYNNEISEKSEIFDDQFSVERPDGSNFTLKIRSTKLEDSAMYFCASSRQGGVAEAFFGQGTRLTVV.

V and J are TRBV20-1 and TRBJ2-7, with D unresolved. The V gene's germline CDR1 is DFQATT and CDR2 SNEGSKA (reference sequence). CDR3 length: 11 amino acids. The V end was cut by 2 bases, the J end by 2 bases, with 4 bases between. In DNA, the CDR3 is TGCAGTGCTAGAACAACCTACGAGCAGTACTTC. Residues: CSARTTYEQYF.

The chain is built from TRBV4-2 and TRBJ1-2, with 7 bases aligning to TRBD1. Germline V gene lookup returns CDR1 LGHNA and CDR2 YNFKEQ. With V trimmed by 4 bases and J by 8 bases, 7 bases remained unmatched. This CDR3 has 13 residues. Written as DNA, the CDR3 is TGTGCCAGCAGCCCGACAGGGAATATCGGCTACACCTTC. Residues: CASSPTGNIGYTF.

Only a few counts were recorded for this clonotype. The chain recombines TRBV2 with TRBJ1-1; D uncertain. Trimming pared 4 bases from V and 5 bases from J, leaving 14 bases between. Germline loops: CDR1 SNHLY, CDR2 FYNNEI. This CDR3 contains 14 residues. CDR3 nucleotides: TGTGCCAGCAGTGGGTTGGGTGGTCGGACTGAAGCTTTCTTT. It is translated as CASSGLGGRTEAFF.

The V gene is TRBV12-3 or TRBV12-4, the J gene TRBJ2-6; D gene unclear. The CDR3 contains 15 residues. The ends were cut back, 6 bases at V and 4 bases at J, with 13 bases in the middle. CDR3 sequence reads: CASSSTYPGANVLTF. The DNA for the CDR3 is TGTGCCAGCAGCTCAACCTATCCCGGGGCCAACGTCCTGACTTTC.

V gene TRBV10-3 combines with J gene TRBJ1-2; D is undetermined. V gave up 4 bases and J gave up 5 bases, with 11 bases separating them. The CDR3 sequence is 13 residues long. Germline CDR1 reads ENHRY; CDR2 reads SYGVKD. The CDR3 region has the DNA TGTGCCATCAGTGTCGCTAGTAGGTATGGCTACACCTTC. Translated, it gives CAISVASRYGYTF.

This chain connects TRBV9 to TRBJ2-1; 8 positions agree with TRBD2. The CDR3 consists of 15 residues. Looked up from germline, CDR1 is SGDLS and CDR2 is YYNGEE. V trimming: 7 bases; J trimming: 0 bases; junction bases outside the gene matches: 6. The CDR3 region has the DNA TGTGCCAGCCGACGGACTAGCTCCTCCTACAATGAGCAGTTCTTC. It translates to CASRRTSSSYNEQFF.

This clonotype was observed a few times. The chain combines TRBV3-1 with TRBJ1-3, with D uncertain. Germline V lookup: CDR1 LGHDT, CDR2 YNNKEL (reference sequence). Trimming removed 5 bases at V and 4 bases at J, with 15 bases between. There are 15 residues in the CDR3. The CDR3 region has the DNA TGTGCCAGCAGCGGGAGAGGCAACGGGGGAAACACCATATATTTT. Translating it yields CASSGRGNGGNTIYF.

This chain joins TRBV11-2 and TRBJ1-1, with 7 bases that match TRBD1. Germline CDR1 SGHAT, CDR2 FQNNGV. V was pared by 8 bases and J by 1 base, with 16 bases of the junction left unmatched. The CDR3 has 17 residues. The CDR3 loop reads CASGAPGQMSANTEAFF. DNA for the CDR3: TGTGCCAGCGGCGCACCGGGACAGATGTCTGCGAACACTGAAGCTTTCTTT. Full variable domain (remainder filled in from reference TRBV11-2 and TRBJ1-1): EAGVAQSPRYKIIEKRQSVAFWCNPISGHATLYWYQQILGQGPKLLIQFQNNGVVDDSQLPKDRFSAERLKGVDSTLKIQPAKLEDSAVYLCASGAPGQMSANTEAFFGQGTRLTVV.

The CDR3 DNA reads as TGCAGTGCTCACACCCCTCGCGTGTACCAAGAGACCCAGTACTTC. Encoded protein: CSAHTPRVYQETQYF. The chain has TRBV20-1 and TRBJ2-5; D is unresolved. The germline V gene encodes CDR1 DFQATT and CDR2 SNEGSKA (reference sequence). This CDR3 has 15 amino acids. Trimming cost V 5 bases and J 0 bases, with 16 bases left between them.